This TCR beta chain was observed in a study of tumor and adjacent non-tumor tissue in lung cancer. Whole-study context: Aged about 30 to 85 years, patients included about 11 men and roughly 5 women with stage I to III disease. On average, productive TCRbeta reads reached 4 million to 5 million per sample.

Many counts were recorded for this clonotype. The target antigen is unknown. General observations from the study: Normal lung showed higher cumulative top 100 clone frequency than tumor. TCR diversity was significantly greater in tumor than normal lung tissue.

This sample's RNA came from whole unsorted tissue. The library came from three nested PCR rounds adapted from ARM-PCR protocols. TCRdb reprocessed the multiplex PCR reads via MiXCR and lists one record per CDR3 protein. The table lists under 95,000 distinct CDR3 sequences, more than 60% of them singletons. The TCR comes from an older man with non-small cell lung cancer. Source material: lung tumor tissue.

The CDR3 here is CASSPSGRSSYEQYF. The CDR3 nucleotides are TGTGCCAGCAGCCCTAGCGGGAGGAGTTCCTACGAGCAGTACTTC. The chain has TRBV6-6 and TRBJ2-7, with 11 bases lining up with TRBD2. From germline, CDR1 is MNHNY and CDR2 SVGAGI (reference sequence). The CDR3 sequence is 15 residues long. Trimming at V came to 6 bases and at J to 1 base, leaving 5 bases not matched to a gene.